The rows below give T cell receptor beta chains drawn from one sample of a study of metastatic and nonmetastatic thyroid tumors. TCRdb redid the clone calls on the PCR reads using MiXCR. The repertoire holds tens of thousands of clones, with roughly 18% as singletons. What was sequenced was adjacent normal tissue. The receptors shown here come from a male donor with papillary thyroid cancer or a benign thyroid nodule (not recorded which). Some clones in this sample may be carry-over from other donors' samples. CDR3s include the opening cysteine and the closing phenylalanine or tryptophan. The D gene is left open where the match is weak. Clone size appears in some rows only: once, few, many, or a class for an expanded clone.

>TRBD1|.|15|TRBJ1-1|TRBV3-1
CASSLRDRGGTEAFF
TGTGCCAGCAGCCTCCGGGACAGGGGAGGTACTGAAGCTTTCTTC
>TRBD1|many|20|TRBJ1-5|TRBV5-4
CASSLEVFYGQGASNQPQHF
TGTGCCAGCAGCTTGGAGGTCTTTTATGGACAGGGGGCGAGCAATCAGCCCCAGCATTTT
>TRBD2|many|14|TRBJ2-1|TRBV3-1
CASSQRRGGGEQFF
TGTGCCAGCAGCCAACGGCGGGGGGGAGGTGAGCAGTTCTTC
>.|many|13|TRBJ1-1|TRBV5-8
CASSRKENTEAFF
TGTGCCAGCAGTCGAAAAGAAAACACTGAAGCTTTCTTT
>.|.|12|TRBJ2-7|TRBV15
CASSRGQAEQYF
TGTGCCTCCAGCAGGGGTCAGGCAGAGCAGTACTTC
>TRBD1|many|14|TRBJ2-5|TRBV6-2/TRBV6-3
CASSPRDSGAAQYF
TGTGCCAGCAGCCCCAGGGACAGCGGAGCGGCCCAGTACTTC
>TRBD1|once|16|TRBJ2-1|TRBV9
CASSVCPGQGFNEQFF
TGTGCCAGCAGCGTATGCCCGGGACAGGGGTTTAATGAGCAGTTCTTC
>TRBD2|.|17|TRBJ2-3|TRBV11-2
CASSEPTVGRGGDTQYF
TGTGCCAGCAGCGAACCCACGGTCGGGAGGGGGGGAGATACGCAGTATTTT
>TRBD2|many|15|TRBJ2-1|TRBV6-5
CASSYSSSGGREQFF
TGTGCCAGCAGTTACTCTTCCAGCGGGGGTCGTGAGCAGTTCTTC
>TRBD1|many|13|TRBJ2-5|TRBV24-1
CATSTGVGETQYF
TGTGCCACCTCGACAGGGGTGGGGGAGACCCAGTACTTC
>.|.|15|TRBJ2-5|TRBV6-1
CASSGLATTEVSQYF
TGTGCCAGCAGTGGGCTAGCGACCACCGAAGTGTCCCAGTACTTC
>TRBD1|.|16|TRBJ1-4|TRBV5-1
CASSLTGTATNEKLFF
TGCGCCAGCAGCTTGACCGGGACAGCAACTAATGAAAAACTGTTTTTT
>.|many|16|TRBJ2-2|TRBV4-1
CASSQGTGSNTGELFF
TGCGCCAGCAGCCAAGGAACAGGCTCGAACACCGGGGAGCTGTTTTTT
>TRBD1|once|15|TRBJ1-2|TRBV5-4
CASSLKGTGGPVYTF
TGTGCCAGCAGCTTGAAAGGGACAGGGGGCCCCGTCTACACCTTC
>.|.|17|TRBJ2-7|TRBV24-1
CATSDFGGRRSWYEQYF
TGTGCCACCAGTGATTTCGGAGGGAGAAGGTCGTGGTACGAGCAGTACTTC
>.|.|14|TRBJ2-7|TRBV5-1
CASSLGTHSYEQYF
TGCGCCAGCAGCCTGGGCACACACTCCTACGAGCAGTACTTC
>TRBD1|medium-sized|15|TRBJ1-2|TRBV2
CASSETGAGNYGYTF
TGTGCCAGCAGTGAGACAGGGGCGGGTAACTATGGCTACACCTTC
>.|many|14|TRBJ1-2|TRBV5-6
CASSSRIQNYGYTF
TGTGCCAGCAGCTCACGGATACAAAACTATGGCTACACCTTC
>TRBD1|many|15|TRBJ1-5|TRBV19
CASSLDRGKSQPQHF
TGTGCCAGTAGTTTGGACAGGGGAAAAAGTCAGCCCCAGCATTTT
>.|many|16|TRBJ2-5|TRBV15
CATSRGGTRTRETQYF
TGTGCCACCAGCAGAGGAGGAACCCGTACTCGAGAGACCCAGTACTTC
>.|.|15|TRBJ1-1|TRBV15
CATNRVRGLNTEAFF
TGTGCCACCAACAGAGTTCGGGGGTTGAACACTGAAGCTTTCTTT
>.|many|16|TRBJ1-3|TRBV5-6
CASSRIQGFFGNTIYF
TGTGCCAGCAGCCGAATACAAGGATTCTTTGGAAACACCATATATTTT
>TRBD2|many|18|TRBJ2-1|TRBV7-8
CASSQVGPSGGAYNEQFF
TGTGCCAGCAGCCAGGTCGGCCCGAGCGGGGGGGCCTACAATGAGCAGTTCTTC
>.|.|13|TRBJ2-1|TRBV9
CAISVDQWNEQFF
TGTGCCATCAGCGTAGACCAGTGGAATGAGCAGTTCTTC
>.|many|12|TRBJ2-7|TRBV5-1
CASRSVLNEQYF
TGCGCCAGCAGATCGGTCCTCAACGAGCAGTACTTC
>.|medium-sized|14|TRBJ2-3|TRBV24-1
CATSVGDITDTQYF
TGTGCCACCAGTGTCGGGGACATCACAGATACGCAGTATTTT
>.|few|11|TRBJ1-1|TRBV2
CASSEGFEAFF
TGTGCCAGCAGTGAAGGCTTTGAAGCTTTCTTT
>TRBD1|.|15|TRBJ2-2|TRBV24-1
CATSEVDRDVGQLFF
TGTGCCACCAGTGAGGTGGACAGGGATGTCGGGCAGCTGTTTTTT
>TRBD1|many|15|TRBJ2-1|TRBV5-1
CASSLGQGTYNEQFF
TGCGCCAGCAGCCTAGGACAGGGAACATACAATGAGCAGTTCTTC
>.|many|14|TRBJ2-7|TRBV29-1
CSVEIAGRSYEQYF
TGCAGCGTTGAAATCGCAGGGCGGTCCTACGAGCAGTACTTC
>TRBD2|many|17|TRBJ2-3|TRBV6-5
CASRPEPAGGNTDTQYF
TGTGCCAGCAGACCAGAACCAGCGGGGGGGAACACAGATACGCAGTATTTT
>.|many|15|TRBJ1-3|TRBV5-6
CASSLALNSGNTIYF
TGTGCCAGCAGCTTGGCACTGAACTCTGGAAACACCATATATTTT
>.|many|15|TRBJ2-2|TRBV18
CASSPQERRPGELFF
TGTGCCAGCTCACCACAAGAACGTCGTCCCGGGGAGCTGTTTTTT
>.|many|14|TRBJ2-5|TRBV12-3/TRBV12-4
CASRTTRRGLTQYF
TGTGCCAGCAGAACGACCCGACGAGGCCTGACCCAGTACTTC
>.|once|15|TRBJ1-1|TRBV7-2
CASSPLDIRNTESFF
TGTGCCAGCAGCCCGTTGGACATTCGGAACACTGAATCTTTCTTT
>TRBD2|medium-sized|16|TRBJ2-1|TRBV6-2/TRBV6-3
CASSRTSGSSYNEQFF
TGTGCCAGCAGTAGGACTAGCGGGAGCTCCTACAATGAGCAGTTCTTC
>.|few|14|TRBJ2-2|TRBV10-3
CAISEQGNTEELFF
TGTGCCATCAGTGAACAGGGTAACACCGAGGAGCTGTTTTTT
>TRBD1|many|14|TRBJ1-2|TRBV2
CASRDRGTHYGYTF
TGTGCCAGCAGGGACAGGGGTACCCACTATGGCTACACCTTC
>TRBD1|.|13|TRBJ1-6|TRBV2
CASKTGADSPLHF
TGTGCCAGCAAGACAGGGGCGGATTCACCCCTCCACTTT
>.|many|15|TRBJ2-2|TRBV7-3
CASSLTRSPGGELFF
TGTGCCAGCAGCTTAACGCGGTCTCCCGGGGGGGAGCTGTTTTTT
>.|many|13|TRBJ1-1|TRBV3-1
CASTRGGRTEAFF
TGTGCCAGCACCCGGGGGGGGCGGACTGAAGCTTTCTTT
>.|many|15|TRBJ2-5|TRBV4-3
CASSQVGENQETQYF
TGCGCCAGCAGCCAAGTGGGGGAGAACCAAGAGACCCAGTACTTC
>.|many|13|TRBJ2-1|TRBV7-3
CASSSRGNNEQFF
TGTGCCAGCAGCTCTCGTGGGAACAATGAGCAGTTCTTC
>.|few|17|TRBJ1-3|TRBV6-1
CASSEAKAVHSGNTIYF
TGTGCCAGCAGTGAGGCAAAGGCGGTCCACTCTGGAAACACCATATATTTT
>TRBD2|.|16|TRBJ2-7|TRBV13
CASISLAGGISYEQYF
TGTGCCAGCATCTCATTAGCGGGGGGAATCTCCTACGAGCAGTACTTC
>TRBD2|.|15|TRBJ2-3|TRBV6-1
CASKTSGAFTDTQYF
TGTGCCAGCAAGACTAGCGGAGCCTTCACAGATACGCAGTATTTT
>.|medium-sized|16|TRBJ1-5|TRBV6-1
CASSDFNGLSNQPQHF
TGTGCCAGCAGTGACTTTAACGGACTTAGCAATCAGCCCCAGCATTTT
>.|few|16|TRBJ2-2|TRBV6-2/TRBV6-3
CASRGLGRANTGELFF
TGTGCCAGCAGGGGACTCGGGAGAGCGAACACCGGGGAGCTGTTTTTT
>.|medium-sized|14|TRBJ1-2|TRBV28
CASSFSGLGYGYTF
TGTGCCAGCAGTTTCTCGGGGCTCGGGTATGGCTACACCTTC
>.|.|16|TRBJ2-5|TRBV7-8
CASRLNRDGLLKPQYF
TGTGCCAGCAGACTGAACCGGGACGGCCTTCTTAAGCCCCAGTACTTC
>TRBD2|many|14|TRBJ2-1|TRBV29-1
CSVETSGGLFEQFF
TGCAGCGTGGAGACTAGCGGGGGGTTGTTTGAGCAGTTCTTC
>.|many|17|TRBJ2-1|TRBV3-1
CASSQDLADSSYNEQFF
TGTGCCAGCAGCCAAGATTTAGCGGATAGCTCCTACAATGAGCAGTTCTTC
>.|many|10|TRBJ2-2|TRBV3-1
CASYSGELFF
TGTGCCAGCTATTCCGGGGAGCTGTTTTTT
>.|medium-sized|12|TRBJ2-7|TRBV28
CASSPLRLEQYF
TGTGCCAGCAGTCCCCTAAGGCTAGAGCAGTACTTC
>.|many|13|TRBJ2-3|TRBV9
CASSKRGADTQYF
TGTGCCAGCAGCAAAAGAGGGGCAGATACGCAGTATTTT